The subject of this entry is one T cell receptor (beta chain). Its specificity is not known. These data belong to a study of PD-L1 blockade in urothelial cancer. Looking at the study overall: Previous chemotherapy exposure amounted to 0 to 3 regimens for patients. T cells numbered a median of 141,255 in the blood samples.

The time point was: pretreatment peripheral blood. Locally advanced or metastatic urothelial carcinoma affected all patients. TCRdb's copy holds only in-frame clones and misses some; the assay was immunoSEQ multiplex PCR. The table has around 130,000 clones, around 85% seen once. In germline, CDR1 is SGHKS, CDR2 YYEKEE (reference sequence). J lost 0 bases, V lost 4 bases, and 11 bases had no gene match. The CDR3 spans 17 residues. General observations from the study: Enhanced expansion of tumor-associated blood clones at 3 weeks characterized durable-benefit patients.

The chain joins TRBV5-5 to TRBJ2-3; 7 nucleotides match TRBD2. The sequences come from PBMCs, collected around atezolizumab (anti-PD-L1) treatment. The sequence was collected from a man aged 50 to 59 with urothelial cancer. The CDR3 region is CASSQEGGAGSTDTQYF. The CDR3 DNA reads as TGTGCCAGCAGCCAAGAGGGCGGAGCGGGAAGCACAGATACGCAGTATTTT.